A selection of T cell receptor beta chains follows, all from one sample in a study of CD8 T cells in Susac syndrome. TCRdb processed the immunoSEQ multiplex PCR reads anew with MiXCR; each CDR3 protein has one entry. Altogether 150,000 to 200,000 distinct CDR3 sequences are present, about 95% being singletons, with the ten largest covering 0.13% to 0.15%. Material: CD4+ T cells from PBMCs. The receptors were sampled from a human donor in good health. The CDR3 runs from the conserved cysteine through the conserved F or W. D genes are given only for firm matches.

TRBV7-8	TRBJ2-2	-	CASSPGRLSGGELFF	TGTGCCAGCAGCCCTGGCAGACTTTCGGGCGGGGAGCTGTTTTTT
TRBV13	TRBJ1-6	-	CASSFGRSSYNSPLHF	TGTGCCAGCAGCTTTGGACGCAGCTCCTATAATTCACCCCTCCACTTT
TRBV2	TRBJ1-6	-	CASSGEQVRSPLHF	TGTGCCAGCAGTGGGGAACAGGTACGCTCACCCCTCCACTTT
TRBV29-1	TRBJ1-1	-	CSAYAGSGTEAFF	TGCAGCGCTTACGCAGGGTCGGGGACTGAAGCTTTCTTT
TRBV21-1	TRBJ2-7	-	CASSKATGLSEQYF	TGTGCCAGCAGCAAAGCGACAGGTCTATCGGAGCAGTACTTC
TRBV6-5	TRBJ2-5	TRBD1	CASSYSRGQGGAWETQYF	TGTGCCAGCAGTTACTCGCGGGGACAGGGGGGCGCCTGGGAGACCCAGTACTTC
TRBV3-1	TRBJ2-1	-	CASSHGVEYNEQFF	TGTGCCAGCAGCCACGGTGTGGAATACAATGAGCAGTTCTTC
TRBV30	TRBJ2-7	-	CAWTWGRSSYEQYF	TGTGCCTGGACCTGGGGTCGCAGCTCCTACGAGCAGTACTTC
TRBV28	TRBJ2-1	-	CATSRGTSYNEQFF	TGTGCCACCAGCCGAGGGACCTCTTACAATGAGCAGTTCTTC
TRBV29-1	TRBJ2-7	-	CSARAGSSYEQYF	TGCAGCGCCCGCGCCGGGTCCTCCTACGAGCAGTACTTC
TRBV15	TRBJ2-7	-	CATSRAVGEGEQYF	TGTGCCACCAGCAGAGCAGTGGGAGAAGGCGAGCAGTACTTC
TRBV6-5	TRBJ2-5	-	CASSLGYVGETQYF	TGTGCCAGCAGTTTAGGTTACGTAGGAGAGACCCAGTACTTC
TRBV6-5	TRBJ2-1	TRBD1	CASGKTGRPYNEQFF	TGTGCCAGCGGGAAGACAGGGAGACCCTACAATGAGCAGTTCTTC